This TCR beta chain was recovered during a study of blood T cell repertoires in COVID-19. About the study: Sources were T cells, B-cell-depleted T cells, or PBMCs; the material itself was cDNA or gDNA.

Per the original data handling: How many nucleated cells were present was estimated from reference gene primer amplification. Using immunoSEQ multiplex PCR, the repertoire was profiled, and TCRdb retains in-frame clones only, with some absent. V, J and clone size derive from that table, while D and trimming were established from the DNA sequence. Among roughly 39,000 clones, more than 65% were seen once, and the ten largest hold about a quarter. This clone has only a few counts. With V trimmed by 0 bases and J by 11 bases, 2 bases remained unmatched. Germline CDR1 reads SGHNT; CDR2 reads YYREEE (reference sequence). CDR3 length: 12 amino acids.

The sequenced sample consisted of peripheral blood. This clonotype originated in a man in his 70s with acute or convalescent COVID-19. V gene TRBV5-4 combines with J gene TRBJ2-4; 7 nucleotides match TRBD1. CDR3 nucleotide sequence: TGTGCCAGCAGCTTGGAGGGGGCGGTTCAGTACTTC. Amino acids: CASSLEGAVQYF.